The entry below gives a single TCR beta chain sequence along with its context. Its antigen remains unknown. The data were taken from a study of T cell responses to AZD1222 COVID-19 vaccine. The CDR3 covers 14 residues. Trimming cost V 4 bases and J 2 bases; bases outside gene matches: 4. The V gene's germline CDR1 is SGHRS and CDR2 YFSETQ. General study results and limits: Every sample of the repertoires postdated the peak T cell response. Females outnumbered males among donors, who were mostly white British; clonal diversity was possibly underestimated. Spike-specific TCR breadth and depth rose after two AZD1222 doses.

Assay used: immunoSEQ multiplex PCR; TCRdb lists only in-frame clones, some missing. This table has under 150,000 clones, 85% to 95% appearing once. The chain employs TRBV5-1 and TRBJ2-7; 9 nucleotides line up with TRBD2. Sequencing was performed on peripheral blood, taken on day 0 of AZD1222 vaccination. This clonotype was sampled from an adult in good health. DNA of the CDR3: TGCGCCAGCAGCCCCGCGGGAGGGCCCTACGAGCAGTACTTC. Translated: CASSPAGGPYEQYF.